This T cell receptor (beta chain) comes out of a study of graft-versus-host responses after intestinal transplantation. Study summary: Isolated intestinal, liver-intestinal, or multivisceral transplants were what recipients had. Each patient got anti-thymocyte globulin induction, then tacrolimus and steroids for approximately three years.

CDR3 length equals 13 residues. Germline V gene lookup returns CDR1 GTSNPN and CDR2 SVGIG (reference sequence). The junction had 8 bases not matched to a gene; V was cut back by 6 bases and J by 8 bases. Comments on this clone: What it binds is unknown.

General study findings and limits: Association was observed between peak circulating GvH clone levels and early post-transplant HvG declines. GvH clones turned up in recipient marrow; some had shown up first in ileum or blood.

Generated by immunoSEQ multiplex PCR, the TCRdb table keeps only in-frame clones and is missing some. Among 98,000 or so clones listed, roughly 83% were seen once. The clonotype was recovered from a human patient who received an intestinal transplant, so some T cells may come from the graft donor. The sequences come from PBMCs, collected 255 days after intestinal transplant. V is TRBV30 and J is TRBJ2-2, with 8 bases that match TRBD2. CDR3 sequence: CACEFSGVGELFF. The CDR3 coding sequence is TGTGCCTGCGAATTTAGCGGGGTTGGGGAGCTGTTTTTT.